The present T cell receptor (beta chain) was sequenced within a study of T cell repertoires in cytomegalovirus infection. Whole-study context: HLA-B-restricted CMV epitopes that are well studied were used alongside recently identified HLA-C-restricted ones. From public TCR beta signatures came an indication of both CMV infection and matching HLA type. General study points: Public TCR beta family frequency separated CMV-and-HLA carriers, including in an independent cohort. The ex vivo response was dominated by HLA-C-restricted CMV-specific TCR beta clonotypes.

As to this clonotype: Antigen: not known.

A single record per CDR3 protein comes from TCRdb applying MiXCR to the reads. The table lists 60,000 to 80,000 distinct CDR3 sequences, 20% of them singletons. V gave up 2 bases and J gave up 0 bases, with 4 bases separating them. This CDR3 comprises 13 residues. CDR1 SGHTA and CDR2 FQGTGA come from the germline V gene. This clonotype was obtained from a human donor in good health (CMV status not recorded). Some clones in this sample may be carry-over from other donors' samples. The rearrangement links TRBV7-3 to TRBJ1-1; D gene unclear. The sample consisted of CD8+ T cells from cultured PBMCs, taken from culture after CMV antigen stimulation. The CDR3 sequence: CASSLSLNTEAFF. DNA for the CDR3: TGTGCCAGCAGCTTATCACTGAACACTGAAGCTTTCTTT.